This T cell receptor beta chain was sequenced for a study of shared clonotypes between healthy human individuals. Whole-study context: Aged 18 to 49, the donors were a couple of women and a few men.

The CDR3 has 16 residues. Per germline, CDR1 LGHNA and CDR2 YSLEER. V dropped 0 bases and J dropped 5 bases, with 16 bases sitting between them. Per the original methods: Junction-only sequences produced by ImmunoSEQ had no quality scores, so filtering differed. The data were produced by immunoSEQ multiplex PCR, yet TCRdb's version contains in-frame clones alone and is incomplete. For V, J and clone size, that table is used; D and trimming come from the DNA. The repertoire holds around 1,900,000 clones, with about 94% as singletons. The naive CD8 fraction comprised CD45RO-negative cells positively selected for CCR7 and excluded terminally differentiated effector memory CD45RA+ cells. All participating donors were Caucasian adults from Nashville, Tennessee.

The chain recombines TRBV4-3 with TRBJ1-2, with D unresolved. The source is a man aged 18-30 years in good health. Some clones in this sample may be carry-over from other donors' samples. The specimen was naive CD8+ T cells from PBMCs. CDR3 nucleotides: TGCGCCAGCAGCCAAGAGCGGGAGGTGGGAGGGTATGGCTACACCTTC. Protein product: CASSQEREVGGYGYTF.